This T cell receptor beta chain appears in the sequencing data of a study of blood T cell repertoires in COVID-19. Study information: Samples of COVID-19 (acute and convalescent) were obtained from the United States, Italy and Spain.

Original processing methods: Reference gene primer amplification gave estimated nucleated cell counts. Produced via immunoSEQ multiplex PCR; TCRdb's table is partial and in-frame only. The DNA gave D and trimming, while V, J and clone size come from that table. The table includes about 150,000 clones, about 84% detected once. The CDR3 runs to 14 residues. With 6 bases clipped from V and 1 base from J, the junction kept 5 bases outside the gene matches. The germline gives CDR1 SNHLY, CDR2 FYNNEI. The sequence was collected from a woman in her forties or fifties with acute or convalescent COVID-19. The genes are TRBV2 and TRBJ1-2; 7 nucleotides agree with TRBD1. Sequences were obtained from peripheral blood. The CDR3 sequence is CASRTGALNYGYTF. DNA of the CDR3: TGTGCCAGCAGAACAGGGGCCCTTAACTATGGCTACACCTTC.